This TCR beta chain came from a study of T-cell reconstitution after alpha-beta-depleted transplantation in children. Study outcomes and limitations: The origin of high day-60 TCRbeta diversity in some patients lay in surviving recipient T cells and thymic progenitors. In patients about two months after transplant, alpha-beta T cells reportedly arose from several hundred expanded graft clones.

Trimming left V 3 bases short and J 8 bases short, with 23 bases between. Per germline, CDR1 SEHNR and CDR2 FQNEAQ (reference sequence). CDR3 length: 17 residues. Unique molecular identifiers were used to barcode this TCRbeta library. TCRdb redid the calling of the PCR reads with MiXCR, one entry per CDR3 protein. The data hold 98,000 or so distinct CDR3 sequences, with 23% observed a single time. In this sample, this clonotype turned up a few times. Antigen specificity is unknown. The rearrangement links TRBV7-9 to TRBJ1-3; D uncertain. The origin of this receptor is a boy between 2 and 10 years old with acute lymphoblastic leukemia, due to receive a stem cell transplant. Here the sequenced sample was PBMCs, taken before TCRalphabeta/CD19-depleted stem cell transplant. The CDR3 protein is CASSLRKDVNRRDTIYF. In DNA, the CDR3 is TGTGCCAGCAGCTTGCGGAAGGACGTAAATCGTAGGGACACCATATATTTT. The whole variable domain, filled in from reference TRBV7-9 and TRBJ1-3, reads DTGVSQNPRHKITKRGQNVTFRCDPISEHNRLYWYRQTLGQGPEFLTYFQNEAQLEKSRLLSDRFSAERPKGSFSTLEIQRTEQGDSAMYLCASSLRKDVNRRDTIYFGEGSWLTVV.